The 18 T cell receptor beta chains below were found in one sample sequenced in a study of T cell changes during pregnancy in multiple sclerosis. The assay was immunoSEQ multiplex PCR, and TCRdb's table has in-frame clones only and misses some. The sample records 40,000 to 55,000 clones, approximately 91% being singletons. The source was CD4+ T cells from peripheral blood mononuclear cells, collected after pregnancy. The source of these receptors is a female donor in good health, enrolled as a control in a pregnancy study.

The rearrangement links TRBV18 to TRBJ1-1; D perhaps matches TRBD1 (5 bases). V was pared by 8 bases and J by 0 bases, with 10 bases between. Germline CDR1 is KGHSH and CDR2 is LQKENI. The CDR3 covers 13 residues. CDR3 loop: CASLGGMNTEAFF. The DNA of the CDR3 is TGTGCCAGCCTGGGGGGAATGAACACTGAAGCTTTCTTT.

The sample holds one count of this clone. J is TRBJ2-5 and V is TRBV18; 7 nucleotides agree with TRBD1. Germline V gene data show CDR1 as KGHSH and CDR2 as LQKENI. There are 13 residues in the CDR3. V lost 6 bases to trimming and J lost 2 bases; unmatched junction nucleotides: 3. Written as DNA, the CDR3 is TGTGCCAGCTCGCCGGACAGGCAAGAGACCCAGTACTTC. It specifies CASSPDRQETQYF.

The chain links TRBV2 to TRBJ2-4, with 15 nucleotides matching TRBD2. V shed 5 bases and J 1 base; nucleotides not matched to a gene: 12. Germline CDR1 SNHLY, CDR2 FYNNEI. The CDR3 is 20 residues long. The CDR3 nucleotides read TGTGCCAGCAGTCGACGGACTAGCGGGAGGGATCGGATGGCCAAAAACATTCAGTACTTC. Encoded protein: CASSRRTSGRDRMAKNIQYF. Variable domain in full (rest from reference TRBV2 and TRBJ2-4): EPEVTQTPSHQVTQMGQEVILRCVPISNHLYFYWYRQILGQKVEFLVSFYNNEISEKSEIFDDQFSVERPDGSNFTLKIRSTKLEDSAMYFCASSRRTSGRDRMAKNIQYFGAGTRLSVL.

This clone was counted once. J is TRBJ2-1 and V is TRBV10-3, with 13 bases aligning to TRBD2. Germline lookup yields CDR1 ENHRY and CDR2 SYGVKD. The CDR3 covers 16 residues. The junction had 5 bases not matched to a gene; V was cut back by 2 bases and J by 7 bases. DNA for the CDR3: TGTGCCATCAGTGAGCCGGGACTAGCGGGGATAAATGAGCAGTTCTTC. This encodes CAISEPGLAGINEQFF.

CDR3 protein: CSVSGGQGGAYEQYF. CDR3 sequence (DNA): TGCAGCGTTTCCGGGGGACAGGGGGGAGCCTACGAGCAGTACTTC. This rearrangement joins TRBV29-1 to TRBJ2-7, with 11 positions matching TRBD1. Germline V gene data show CDR1 as SQVTM and CDR2 as ANQGSEA. The CDR3 covers 15 residues. The V segment lost 5 bases and the J segment 2 bases; nucleotides outside the gene matches: 8.

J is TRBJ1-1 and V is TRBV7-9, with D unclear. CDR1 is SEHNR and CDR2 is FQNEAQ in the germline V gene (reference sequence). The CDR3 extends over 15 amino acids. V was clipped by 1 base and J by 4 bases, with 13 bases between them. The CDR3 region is CASSLGPGGSTEAFF. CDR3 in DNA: TGTGCCAGCAGCTTAGGCCCTGGAGGGTCCACTGAAGCTTTCTTT.

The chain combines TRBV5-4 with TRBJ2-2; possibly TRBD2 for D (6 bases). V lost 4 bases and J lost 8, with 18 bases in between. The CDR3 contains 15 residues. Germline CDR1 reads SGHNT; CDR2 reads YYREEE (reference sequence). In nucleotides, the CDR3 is TGTGCCAGCAGCGAGGGACTGGTCGGTTGGGGGGAGCTGTTTTTT. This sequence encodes CASSEGLVGWGELFF.

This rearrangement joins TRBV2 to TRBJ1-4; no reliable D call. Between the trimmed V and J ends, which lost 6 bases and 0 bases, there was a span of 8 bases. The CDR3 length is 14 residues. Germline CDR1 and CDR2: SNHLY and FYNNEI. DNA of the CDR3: TGTGCCAGCAGCGAGGGATCAACTAATGAAAAACTGTTTTTT. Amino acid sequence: CASSEGSTNEKLFF.

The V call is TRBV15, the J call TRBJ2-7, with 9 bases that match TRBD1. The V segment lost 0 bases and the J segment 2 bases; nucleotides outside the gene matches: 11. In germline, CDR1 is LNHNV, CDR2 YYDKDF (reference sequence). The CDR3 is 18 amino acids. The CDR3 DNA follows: TGTGCCACCAGCAGAGATTCGGGACAGGGTTGGTTTCCCTACGAGCAGTACTTC. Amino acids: CATSRDSGQGWFPYEQYF.

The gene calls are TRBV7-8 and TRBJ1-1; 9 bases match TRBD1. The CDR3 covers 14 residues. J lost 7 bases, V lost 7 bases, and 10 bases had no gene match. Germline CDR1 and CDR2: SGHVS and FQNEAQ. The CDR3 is CASNPRTGVNEAFF. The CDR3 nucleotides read TGTGCCAGCAACCCCAGGACAGGGGTTAATGAAGCTTTCTTT.

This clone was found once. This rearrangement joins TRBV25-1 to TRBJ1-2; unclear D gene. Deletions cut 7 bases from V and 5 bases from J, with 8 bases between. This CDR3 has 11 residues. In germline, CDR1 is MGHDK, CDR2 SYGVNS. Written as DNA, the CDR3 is TGTGCCAGCAATTCGGGTTATGGCTACACCTTC. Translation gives CASNSGYGYTF.

CDR3 residues: CASSSNGPGQETQYF. CDR3 DNA: TGCGCCAGCAGCTCTAACGGCCCGGGCCAAGAGACCCAGTACTTC. The chain recombines TRBV5-1 with TRBJ2-5, with no clear D. Per the germline V gene, CDR1 is SGHRS and CDR2 is YFSETQ. V was shortened by 3 bases and J by 1 base, with 13 bases between the two germline ends. CDR3 length: 15 amino acids.

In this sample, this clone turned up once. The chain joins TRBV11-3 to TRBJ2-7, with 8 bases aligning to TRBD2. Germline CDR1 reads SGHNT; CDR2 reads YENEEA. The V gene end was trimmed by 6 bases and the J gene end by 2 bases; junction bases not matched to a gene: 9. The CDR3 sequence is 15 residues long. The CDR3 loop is CASSYERESPYEQYF. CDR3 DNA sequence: TGTGCCAGCAGTTACGAGCGGGAGTCCCCCTACGAGCAGTACTTC.

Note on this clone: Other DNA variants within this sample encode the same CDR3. The CDR3 loop reads CASSVAANTGELFF. The CDR3, as DNA: TGTGCCAGCAGCGTAGCAGCGAACACCGGGGAGCTGTTTTTT. V and J are TRBV9 and TRBJ2-2; D not resolved. Germline loops: CDR1 SGDLS, CDR2 YYNGEE. V was shortened by 0 bases and J by 0 bases, with 3 bases between the two germline ends. CDR3 length: 14 residues.

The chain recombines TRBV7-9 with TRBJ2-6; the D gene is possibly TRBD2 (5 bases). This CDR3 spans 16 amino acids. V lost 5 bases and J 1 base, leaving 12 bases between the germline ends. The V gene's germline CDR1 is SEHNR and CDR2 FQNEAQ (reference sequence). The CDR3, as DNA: TGTGCCAGCAGCGAGACCAGGAGGTCTGGGGCCAACGTCCTGACTTTC. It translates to CASSETRRSGANVLTF.

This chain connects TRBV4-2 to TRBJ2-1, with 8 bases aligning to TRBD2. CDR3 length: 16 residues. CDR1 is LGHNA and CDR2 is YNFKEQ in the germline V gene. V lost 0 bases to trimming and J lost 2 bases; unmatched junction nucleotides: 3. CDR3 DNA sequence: TGTGCCAGCAGCCAAGAAGTCGGGGGGGCCTACAATGAGCAGTTCTTC. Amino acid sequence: CASSQEVGGAYNEQFF.

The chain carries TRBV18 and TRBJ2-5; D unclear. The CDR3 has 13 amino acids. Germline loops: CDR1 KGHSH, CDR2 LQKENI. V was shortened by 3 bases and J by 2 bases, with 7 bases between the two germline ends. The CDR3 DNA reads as TGTGCCAGCTCACCGGGCGTACAAGAGACCCAGTACTTC. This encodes CASSPGVQETQYF.

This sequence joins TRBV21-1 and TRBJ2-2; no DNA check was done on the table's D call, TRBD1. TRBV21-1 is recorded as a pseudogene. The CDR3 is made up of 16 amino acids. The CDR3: CASSKARGGISGELFF. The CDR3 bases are TGTGCCAGCAGCAAAGCTCGTGGGGGCATATCCGGGGAGCTGTTTTTT.